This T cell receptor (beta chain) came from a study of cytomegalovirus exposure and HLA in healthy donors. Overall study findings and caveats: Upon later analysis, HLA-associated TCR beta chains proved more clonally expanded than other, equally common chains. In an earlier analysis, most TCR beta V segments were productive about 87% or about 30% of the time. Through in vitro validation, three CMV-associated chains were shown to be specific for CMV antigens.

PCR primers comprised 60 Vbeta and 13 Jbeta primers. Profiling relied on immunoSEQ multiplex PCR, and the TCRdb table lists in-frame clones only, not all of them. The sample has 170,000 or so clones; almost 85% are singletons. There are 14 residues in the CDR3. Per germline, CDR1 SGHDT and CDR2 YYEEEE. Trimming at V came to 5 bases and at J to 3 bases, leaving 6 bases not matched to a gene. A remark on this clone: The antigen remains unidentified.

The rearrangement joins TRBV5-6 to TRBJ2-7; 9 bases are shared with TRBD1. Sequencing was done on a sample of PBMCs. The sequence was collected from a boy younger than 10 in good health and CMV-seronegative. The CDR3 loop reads CASRTGGAGYEQYF. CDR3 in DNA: TGTGCCAGCAGAACAGGGGGCGCGGGCTACGAGCAGTACTTC.